This T cell receptor beta chain was captured in a study of T cells in Graves' hyperthyroidism and ophthalmopathy. Germline V CDR1 and CDR2: SNHLY, FYNNEI. The CDR3 has 13 residues. The germline V and J ends were trimmed by 8 bases and 4 bases, with 14 bases remaining between them. Amplified TCR beta CDR3 regions came from RNA transcripts. During a first-round RT-PCR of the TCR CDR3, the HTBI primer set was used. TCRdb used MiXCR to reprocess the multiplex PCR reads, holding one entry per CDR3 protein. The sample yields around 800,000 distinct CDR3 sequences, roughly 40% seen once. Study-level results: Ophthalmopathy was predicted by the model a median of about 6.5 months ahead of onset. A model of 13 V-J features distinguished ophthalmopathy from stable hyperthyroidism.

As for this clonotype: What it binds is not known.

Patients between 18 and 65 years old had hyperthyroidism, newly diagnosed and lasting under 2 months. Every diagnosis used clinical symptoms, serum thyroxine and TRAb, thyroid ultrasound and orbital computed tomography. The chain uses TRBV2 and TRBJ1-1, with a tentative D call TRBD1 (5 bases). The TCR originated in a man younger than 35 with Graves' hyperthyroidism. The specimen was blood. The CDR3: CASLQGWSTEAFF. The CDR3 DNA follows: TGTGCCAGCCTGCAGGGTTGGAGCACTGAAGCTTTCTTT.